The 13 T cell receptor beta chains presented below share a single source sample, sequenced in a study of T cell changes during pregnancy in multiple sclerosis. Sequencing used immunoSEQ multiplex PCR; TCRdb keeps in-frame clones, though not all of them. The sample lists roughly 22,000 clones; approximately 90% were seen once. The specimen comprised CD4+ T cells from peripheral blood mononuclear cells, sampled in the first trimester of pregnancy. Source of these receptors: a female donor in good health, enrolled as a control in a pregnancy study.

CDR3 DNA: TGTGCCAGCTCTTTCCGGGACAGGGACGATGAGCAGTTCTTC. This gives the protein CASSFRDRDDEQFF. The chain joins TRBV18 to TRBJ2-1; 9 bases fit TRBD1. The CDR3 has 14 amino acids. Germline trimming cut 6 bases from V and 8 bases from J; bases unmatched to any gene: 8. Germline CDR1 KGHSH, CDR2 LQKENI.

This chain's CDR3 is CASSFRENTEAFF. The DNA of the CDR3 is TGTGCCAGCAGTTTCAGGGAGAACACTGAAGCTTTCTTT. The gene calls are TRBV5-6 and TRBJ1-1; D perhaps matches TRBD1 (5 bases). The CDR3 length is 13 residues. Trimming shortened V by 5 bases and J by 1 base, and 9 bases separated the two germline ends. Germline V gene lookup returns CDR1 SGHDT and CDR2 YYEEEE.

The chain has TRBV5-8 and TRBJ2-3, with 13 bases matching TRBD2. Trimming removed 5 bases from V and 4 bases from J; junction bases left unmatched: 10. Germline V gene sequence: CDR1 SGHTS, CDR2 YDEGEE. The CDR3 covers 17 residues. This CDR3 reads CASRLPGLAGIPDTQYF. CDR3 in DNA: TGTGCCAGCAGGCTCCCGGGACTAGCGGGAATCCCAGATACGCAGTATTTT.

This clone was seen only once. J is TRBJ2-5 and V is TRBV5-6; tentative D call: TRBD1 (5 bases). Trimming stripped 4 bases from V and 3 bases from J, with 10 bases between. The CDR3 covers 13 residues. Per germline, CDR1 SGHDT and CDR2 YYEEEE. The CDR3 region is CASSRVTEETQYF. CDR3 in DNA: TGTGCCAGCAGCCGAGTGACAGAAGAGACCCAGTACTTC.

The chain couples TRBV5-1 to TRBJ2-2, with 8 bases aligning to TRBD1. In germline, CDR1 is SGHRS, CDR2 YFSETQ. The V gene end was trimmed by 4 bases and the J gene end by 1 base; junction bases not matched to a gene: 6. This CDR3 contains 16 residues. The CDR3 DNA reads as TGCGCCAGCAGCCCCTGGACAGGGTTGAACACCGGGGAGCTGTTTTTT. Amino acid sequence: CASSPWTGLNTGELFF.

J is TRBJ2-1 and V is TRBV19; 7 bases line up with TRBD1. This CDR3 contains 16 residues. Germline V lookup: CDR1 LNHDA, CDR2 SQIVND (reference sequence). J lost 4 bases, V lost 5 bases, and 11 bases had no gene match. The chain's CDR3 is CASSLRQGLGYNEQFF. The DNA for the CDR3 is TGTGCCAGTAGTCTTAGACAGGGATTAGGGTACAATGAGCAGTTCTTC.

The genes are TRBV6-4 and TRBJ2-2; D is uncertain. CDR1 and CDR2 (germline): MRHNA, SNTAGT. Trimming removed 9 bases at V and 0 bases at J, with 8 bases between. The CDR3 is 13 amino acids. The CDR3 DNA follows: TGTGCCAGTAAACAGCCGAACACCGGGGAGCTGTTTTTT. It translates to CASKQPNTGELFF.

The chain uses TRBV29-1 and TRBJ1-2; possibly TRBD1 for D (6 bases). V was pared by 2 bases and J by 8 bases, with 15 bases between. In germline, CDR1 is SQVTM, CDR2 ANQGSEA. The CDR3 is 13 amino acids. For the CDR3, the DNA is TGCAGCGTTGAACCCGGGCAGGGGTTAGGCTACACCTTC. This sequence encodes CSVEPGQGLGYTF.

The chain links TRBV18 to TRBJ2-2, with unresolved D. V was cut by 3 bases and J by 5 bases, with 7 bases left in between. The germline CDR1 and CDR2 sequences are KGHSH and LQKENI. The CDR3 sequence is 13 residues long. In DNA form, the CDR3 reads TGTGCCAGCTCACCTACAGCTACCGGGGAGCTGTTTTTT. Translation gives CASSPTATGELFF.

This clone appeared once. The genes are TRBV15 and TRBJ2-5; possible D gene TRBD1, 5 bases. Per germline, CDR1 LNHNV and CDR2 YYDKDF (reference sequence). The CDR3 is 14 amino acids. V lost 0 bases to trimming and J lost 1 base, with 6 bases between them. CDR3 DNA sequence: TGTGCCACCAGCAGAGATAGGGGCCAAGAGACCCAGTACTTC. It encodes CATSRDRGQETQYF.

The chain's CDR3 is CASSLDGTEGSYGYTF. The CDR3 DNA reads as TGCGCCAGCAGCTTGGACGGGACAGAAGGAAGCTATGGCTACACCTTC. The V and J genes are TRBV5-1 and TRBJ1-2, with TRBD1 identical over 7 bases. CDR1 SGHRS and CDR2 YFSETQ come from the germline V gene. CDR3 length: 16 amino acids. The V segment lost 0 bases and the J segment 4 bases; nucleotides outside the gene matches: 9.

The chain joins TRBV19 to TRBJ2-3, with TRBD2 matching 9 bases. Germline CDR1 reads LNHDA; CDR2 reads SQIVND (reference sequence). The CDR3 totals 16 residues. Trimming removed 5 bases from V and 4 bases from J; junction bases left unmatched: 10. CDR3 residues: CASSFLAGARADTQYF. CDR3 bases: TGTGCCAGTAGTTTCTTAGCGGGAGCTAGAGCAGATACGCAGTATTTT.

V and J are TRBV6-1 and TRBJ2-3; the D gene is possibly TRBD2 (6 bases). Germline V gene sequence: CDR1 MNHNS, CDR2 SASEGT. This CDR3 spans 15 amino acids. V gave up 7 bases and J gave up 0 bases, with 14 bases separating them. The chain's CDR3 is CASKSGLTSTDTQYF. CDR3 sequence (DNA): TGTGCCAGCAAGTCGGGACTTACTAGCACAGATACGCAGTATTTT.